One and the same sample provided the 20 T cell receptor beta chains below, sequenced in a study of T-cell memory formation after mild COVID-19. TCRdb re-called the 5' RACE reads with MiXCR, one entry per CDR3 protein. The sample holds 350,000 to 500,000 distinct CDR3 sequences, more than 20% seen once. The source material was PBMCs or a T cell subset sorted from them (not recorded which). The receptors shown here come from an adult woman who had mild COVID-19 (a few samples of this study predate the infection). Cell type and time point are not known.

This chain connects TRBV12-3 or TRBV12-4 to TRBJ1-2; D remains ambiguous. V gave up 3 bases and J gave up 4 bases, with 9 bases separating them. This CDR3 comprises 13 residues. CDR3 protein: CASSFQETYGYTF. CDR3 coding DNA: TGTGCCAGCAGTTTCCAGGAGACCTATGGCTACACCTTC.

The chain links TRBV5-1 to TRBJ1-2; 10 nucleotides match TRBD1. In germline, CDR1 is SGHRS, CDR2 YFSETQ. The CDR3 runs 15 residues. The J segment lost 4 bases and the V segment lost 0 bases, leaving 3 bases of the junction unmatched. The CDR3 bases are TGCGCCAGCAGCTTGGCGGGACAGGGGAGCTATGGCTACACCTTC. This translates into CASSLAGQGSYGYTF.

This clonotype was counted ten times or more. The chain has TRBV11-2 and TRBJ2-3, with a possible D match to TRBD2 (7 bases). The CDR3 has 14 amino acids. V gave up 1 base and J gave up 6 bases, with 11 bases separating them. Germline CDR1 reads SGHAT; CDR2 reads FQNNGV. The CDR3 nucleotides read TGTGCCAGCAGCTTAGCGGGGGGCCGGGATACGCAGTATTTT. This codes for CASSLAGGRDTQYF. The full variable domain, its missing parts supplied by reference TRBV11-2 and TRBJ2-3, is EAGVAQSPRYKIIEKRQSVAFWCNPISGHATLYWYQQILGQGPKLLIQFQNNGVVDDSQLPKDRFSAERLKGVDSTLKIQPAKLEDSAVYLCASSLAGGRDTQYFGPGTRLTVL.

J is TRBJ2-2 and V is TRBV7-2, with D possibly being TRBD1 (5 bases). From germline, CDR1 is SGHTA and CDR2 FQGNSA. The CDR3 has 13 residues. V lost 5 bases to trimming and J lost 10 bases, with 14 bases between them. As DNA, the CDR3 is TGTGCCAGCAGCCCTTGGACACCCTCGGAGCTGTTTTTT. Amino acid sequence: CASSPWTPSELFF.

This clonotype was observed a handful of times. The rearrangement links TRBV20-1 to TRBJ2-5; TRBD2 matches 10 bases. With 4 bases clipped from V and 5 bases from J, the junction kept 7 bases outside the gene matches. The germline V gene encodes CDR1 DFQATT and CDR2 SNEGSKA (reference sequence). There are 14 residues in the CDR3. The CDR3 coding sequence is TGCAGTGCTAAGCGGGGGGGGTCCTCGGAGACCCAGTACTTC. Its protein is CSAKRGGSSETQYF.

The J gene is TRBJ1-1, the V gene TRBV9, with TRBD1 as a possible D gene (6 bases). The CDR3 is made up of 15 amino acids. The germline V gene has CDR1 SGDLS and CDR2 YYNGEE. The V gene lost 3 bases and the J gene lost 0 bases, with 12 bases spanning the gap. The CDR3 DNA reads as TGTGCCAGCAGCGCGGGGGGGGCCATGAACACTGAAGCTTTCTTT. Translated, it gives CASSAGGAMNTEAFF.

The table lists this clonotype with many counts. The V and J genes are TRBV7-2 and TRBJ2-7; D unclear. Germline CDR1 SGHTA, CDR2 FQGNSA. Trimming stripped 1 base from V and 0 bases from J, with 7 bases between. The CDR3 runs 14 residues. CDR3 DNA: TGTGCCAGCAGCTTAGGCCGGAGCTCCTACGAGCAGTACTTC. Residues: CASSLGRSSYEQYF.

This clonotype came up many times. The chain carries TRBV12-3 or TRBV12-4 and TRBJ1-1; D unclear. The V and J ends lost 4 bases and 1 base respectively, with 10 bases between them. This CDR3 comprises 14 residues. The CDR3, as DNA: TGTGCCAGCAGTTCAGGTTGGCGGAACACTGAAGCTTTCTTT. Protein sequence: CASSSGWRNTEAFF.

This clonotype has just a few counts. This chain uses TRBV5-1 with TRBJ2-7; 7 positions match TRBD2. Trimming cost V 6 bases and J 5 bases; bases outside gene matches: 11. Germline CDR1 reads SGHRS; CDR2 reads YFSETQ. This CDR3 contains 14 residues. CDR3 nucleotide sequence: TGCGCCAGCAAGCGTAGGGAGGGGCCCAACGAGCAGTACTTC. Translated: CASKRREGPNEQYF.

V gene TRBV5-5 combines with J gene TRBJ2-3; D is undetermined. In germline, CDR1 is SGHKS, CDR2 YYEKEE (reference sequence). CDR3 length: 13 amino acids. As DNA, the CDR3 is TGTTCAAGCAACAGACAAGTCACAGATACGCAGTATTTT. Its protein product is CSSNRQVTDTQYF.

CDR3 amino acids: CASLTGGARNTEAFF. The DNA for the CDR3 is TGTGCCAGCTTAACAGGGGGCGCGAGGAACACTGAAGCTTTCTTT. V and J are TRBV7-9 and TRBJ1-1, with 9 bases aligning to TRBD1. There are 15 residues in the CDR3. Per the germline V gene, CDR1 is SEHNR and CDR2 is FQNEAQ (reference sequence). V was clipped by 8 bases and J by 1 base; unmatched bases: 8.

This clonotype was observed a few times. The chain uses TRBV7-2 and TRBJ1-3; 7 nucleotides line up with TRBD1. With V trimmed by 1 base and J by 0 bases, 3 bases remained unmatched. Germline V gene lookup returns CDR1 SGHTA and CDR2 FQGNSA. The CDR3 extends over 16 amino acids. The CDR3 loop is CASSLGDRLSGNTIYF. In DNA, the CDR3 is TGTGCCAGCAGCTTAGGGGACAGACTCTCTGGAAACACCATATATTTT.

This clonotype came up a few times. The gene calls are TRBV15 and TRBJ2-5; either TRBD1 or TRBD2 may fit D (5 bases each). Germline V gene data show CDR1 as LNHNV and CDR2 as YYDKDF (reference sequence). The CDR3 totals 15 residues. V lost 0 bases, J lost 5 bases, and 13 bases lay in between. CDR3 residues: CATSRDPGPGETQYF. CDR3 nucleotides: TGTGCCACCAGCAGAGACCCGGGACCCGGGGAGACCCAGTACTTC.

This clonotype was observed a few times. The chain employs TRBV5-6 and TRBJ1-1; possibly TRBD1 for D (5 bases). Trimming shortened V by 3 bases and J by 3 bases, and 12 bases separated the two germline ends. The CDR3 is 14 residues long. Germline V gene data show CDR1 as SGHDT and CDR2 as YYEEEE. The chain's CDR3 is CASSWGSQDTEAFF. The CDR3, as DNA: TGTGCCAGCAGCTGGGGCAGCCAGGACACTGAAGCTTTCTTT.

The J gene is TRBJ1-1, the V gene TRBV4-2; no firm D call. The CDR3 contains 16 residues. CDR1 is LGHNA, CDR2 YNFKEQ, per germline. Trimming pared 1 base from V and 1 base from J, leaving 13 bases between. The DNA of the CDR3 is TGTGCCAGCAGCCAAGGGGGAGCGGGATGGAACACTGAAGCTTTCTTT. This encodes CASSQGGAGWNTEAFF.

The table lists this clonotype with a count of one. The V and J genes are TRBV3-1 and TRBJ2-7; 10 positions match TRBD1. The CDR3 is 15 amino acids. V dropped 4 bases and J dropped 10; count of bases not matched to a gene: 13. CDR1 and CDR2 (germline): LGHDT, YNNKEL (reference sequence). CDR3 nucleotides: TGTGCCAGCAGCCTTCGACAGGGGGCGGCCCCAAACCAGTACTTC. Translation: CASSLRQGAAPNQYF.

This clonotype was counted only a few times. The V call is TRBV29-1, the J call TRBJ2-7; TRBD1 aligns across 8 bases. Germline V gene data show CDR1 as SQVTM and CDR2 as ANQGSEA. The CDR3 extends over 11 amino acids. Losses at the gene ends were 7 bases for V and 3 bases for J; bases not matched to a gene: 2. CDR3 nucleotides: TGCAGCGGTGGGACAGGCTACGAGCAGTACTTC. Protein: CSGGTGYEQYF.

CDR3 sequence: CASSQQLRRLASKGKETQYF. In DNA, the CDR3 is TGTGCCAGCTCACAACAGCTGAGACGCCTGGCTTCGAAAGGAAAAGAGACCCAGTACTTC. This rearrangement joins TRBV18 to TRBJ2-5; D gene uncertain. There are 20 residues in the CDR3. V was trimmed by 4 bases and J by 3 bases, leaving 30 bases between them. Germline V gene lookup returns CDR1 KGHSH and CDR2 LQKENI.

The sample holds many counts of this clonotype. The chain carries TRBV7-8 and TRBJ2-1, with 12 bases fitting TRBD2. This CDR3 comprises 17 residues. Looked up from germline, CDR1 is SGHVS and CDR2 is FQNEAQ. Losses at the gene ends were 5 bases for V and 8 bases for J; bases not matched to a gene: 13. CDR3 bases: TGTGCCAGCAGCAACATTCTAGCGGGAGGGCCGTTGGATGAGCAGTTCTTC. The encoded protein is CASSNILAGGPLDEQFF.

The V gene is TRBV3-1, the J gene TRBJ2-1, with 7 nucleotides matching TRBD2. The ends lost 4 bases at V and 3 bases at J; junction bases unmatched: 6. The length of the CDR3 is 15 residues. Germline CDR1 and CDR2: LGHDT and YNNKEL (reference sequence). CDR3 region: CASSLEASGYNEQFF. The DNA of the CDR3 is TGTGCCAGCAGCCTAGAGGCTAGCGGCTACAATGAGCAGTTCTTC.